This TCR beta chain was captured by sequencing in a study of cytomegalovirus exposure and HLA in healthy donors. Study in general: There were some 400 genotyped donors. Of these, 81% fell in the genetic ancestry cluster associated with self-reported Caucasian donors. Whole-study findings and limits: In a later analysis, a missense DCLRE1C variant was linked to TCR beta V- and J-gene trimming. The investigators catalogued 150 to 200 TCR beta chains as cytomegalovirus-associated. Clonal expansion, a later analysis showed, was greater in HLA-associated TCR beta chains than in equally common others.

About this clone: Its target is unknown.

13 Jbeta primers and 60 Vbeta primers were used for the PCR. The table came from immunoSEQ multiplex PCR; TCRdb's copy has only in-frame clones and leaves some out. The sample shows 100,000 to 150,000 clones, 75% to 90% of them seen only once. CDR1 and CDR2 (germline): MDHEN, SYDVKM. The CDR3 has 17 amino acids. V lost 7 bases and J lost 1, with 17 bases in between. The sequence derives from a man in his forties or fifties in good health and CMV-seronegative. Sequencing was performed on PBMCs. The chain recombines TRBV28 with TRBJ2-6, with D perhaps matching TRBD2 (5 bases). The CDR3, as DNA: TGTGCCAGCACTCGGGGATTCCTGAAATCTGGGGCCAACGTCCTGACTTTC. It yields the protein CASTRGFLKSGANVLTF.